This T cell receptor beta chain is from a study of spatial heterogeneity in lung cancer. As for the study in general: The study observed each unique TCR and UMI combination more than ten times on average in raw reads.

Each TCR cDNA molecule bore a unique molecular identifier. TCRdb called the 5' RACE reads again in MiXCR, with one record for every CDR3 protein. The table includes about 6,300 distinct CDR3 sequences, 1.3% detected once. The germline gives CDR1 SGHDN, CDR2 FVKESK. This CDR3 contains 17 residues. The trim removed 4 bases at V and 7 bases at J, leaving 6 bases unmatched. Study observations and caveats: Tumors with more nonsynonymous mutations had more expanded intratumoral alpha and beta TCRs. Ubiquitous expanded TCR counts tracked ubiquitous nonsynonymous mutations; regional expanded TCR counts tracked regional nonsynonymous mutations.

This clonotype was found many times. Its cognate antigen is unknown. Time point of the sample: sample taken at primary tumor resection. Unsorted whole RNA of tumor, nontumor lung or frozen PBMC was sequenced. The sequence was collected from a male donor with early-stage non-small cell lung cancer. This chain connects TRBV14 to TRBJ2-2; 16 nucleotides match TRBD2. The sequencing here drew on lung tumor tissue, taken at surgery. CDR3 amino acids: CASSLGLAGGPYGELFF. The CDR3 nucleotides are TGTGCCAGCAGCCTGGGACTAGCGGGAGGGCCCTACGGGGAGCTGTTTTTT.